This T cell receptor beta chain was documented in a study of T cells in localized non-small cell lung cancer. Study-wide results and limits: The highest T cell clonality was in uninvolved adjacent lung, above tumor. Within adjacent lung there appeared a median approximately 59 of the top 100 tumor clones.

Here immunoSEQ multiplex PCR was the method, and the copy in TCRdb shows in-frame clones only, minus some. Of around 36,000 clones listed, roughly 79% are singletons. CDR3 length equals 16 residues. The germline CDR1 and CDR2 sequences are SEHNR and FQNEAQ (reference sequence). V lost 3 bases and J lost 0; bases outside the gene matches: 6. Remarks on this clone: Its matching antigen is unknown.

Sequencing was performed on peripheral blood mononuclear cells, taken before any cancer treatment. The receptor was isolated from a male donor at least 60 years old with stage II lung adenocarcinoma. The chain is built from TRBV7-9 and TRBJ2-5, with 8 bases lining up with TRBD1. CDR3 residues: CASSLLDRANQETQYF. The CDR3, as DNA: TGTGCCAGCAGCTTGTTGGACAGGGCGAACCAAGAGACCCAGTACTTC.